These T cell receptor beta chains were read from a single sample in a study of Ad26.COV2.S vaccination and SARS-CoV-2 variants. The assay was immunoSEQ multiplex PCR, and TCRdb's table has in-frame clones only and misses some. The sample records about 680,000 clones, 80% to 90% being singletons. Source: peripheral blood, taken in a trial of Ad26.COV2.S vaccine versus placebo. These receptors came from a person aged 18-60 years who received the Ad26.COV2.S COVID-19 vaccine or a placebo. CDR3s leave out the opening cysteine and the closing phenylalanine or tryptophan. The order of the fields is J gene, CDR3 length, V gene, CDR3 protein.

j_call: TRBJ1-6
cdr3_length: 11
v_call: TRBV10-3
cdr3_aa: AITGQSNSPLH

j_call: TRBJ2-7
cdr3_length: 10
v_call: TRBV29-1
cdr3_aa: SVRTEPYEQY

j_call: TRBJ2-1
cdr3_length: 13
v_call: TRBV6-5
cdr3_aa: ASSISGSSYNEQF

j_call: TRBJ1-2
cdr3_length: 12
v_call: TRBV7-2
cdr3_aa: ASSLSGTAYGYT

j_call: TRBJ2-1
cdr3_length: 15
v_call: TRBV4-3
cdr3_aa: ASSRGGLAGGHNEQF

j_call: TRBJ1-2
cdr3_length: 13
v_call: TRBV25-1
cdr3_aa: ASRDDRGPHYGYT

j_call: TRBJ2-2
cdr3_length: 14
v_call: TRBV5-4
cdr3_aa: ASSSRQGVGTGELF

j_call: TRBJ2-7
cdr3_length: 14
v_call: TRBV13
cdr3_aa: ASSLGLRAHIDEQY

j_call: TRBJ1-4
cdr3_length: 12
v_call: TRBV6-5
cdr3_aa: ASSQQGVNEKLF

j_call: TRBJ1-1
cdr3_length: 11
v_call: TRBV7-8
cdr3_aa: ASSRQGGTEAF

j_call: TRBJ2-1
cdr3_length: 14
v_call: TRBV5-6
cdr3_aa: ASSLRYRTPYNEQF